The 19 T cell receptor beta chains in this list originate from one sample, sequenced in a study of blood T cell repertoires in COVID-19. Data came from immunoSEQ multiplex PCR; TCRdb stores just in-frame clones and leaves some out. The sample has about 250,000 clones, about 82% seen once. The sequencing sample was made of peripheral blood. The receptors originated from an older woman with active or convalescent COVID-19.

This clone was seen a single time. This chain joins TRBV11-2 and TRBJ2-7; possibly TRBD2 for D (5 bases). Germline V gives CDR1 SGHAT, CDR2 FQNNGV. The CDR3 is made up of 14 amino acids. V lost 6 bases and J 2 bases, leaving 14 bases between the germline ends. CDR3 in DNA: TGTGCCAGCAGTCAGAATGCGGGCCCCTACGAGCAGTACGTC. Protein product: CASSQNAGPYEQYV.

The J gene is TRBJ2-1, the V gene TRBV7-8, with a possible D match to TRBD2 (6 bases). This CDR3 has 14 amino acids. Germline V gene sequence: CDR1 SGHVS, CDR2 FQNEAQ. V shed 5 bases and J shed 1 base, with 9 bases lying between them. This chain's CDR3 is CASSAGSSYNEQFF. The DNA for the CDR3 is TGTGCCAGCAGCGCGGGATCTTCCTACAATGAGCAGTTCTTC.

This clone was seen once. The CDR3 loop is CASSPWDNSYEQYV. The CDR3 region has the DNA TGTGCCAGCAGCCCTTGGGACAACTCCTACGAGCAGTACGTC. This chain joins TRBV14 and TRBJ2-7, with D tentatively TRBD1 (6 bases). V was trimmed by 4 bases and J by 0 bases, leaving 10 bases between them. The CDR3 has 14 amino acids. Germline loops: CDR1 SGHDN, CDR2 FVKESK.

This clone has more than one count but fewer than ten. This chain joins TRBV10-2 and TRBJ2-1, with 11 bases matching TRBD1. CDR1 and CDR2 from the germline V gene are WSHSY and SAAADI. The CDR3 length is 18 residues. The V gene end was trimmed by 4 bases and the J gene end by 3 bases; junction bases not matched to a gene: 11. CDR3 residues: CASSGWTGGGKGYNEQFF. CDR3 in DNA: TGCGCCAGCAGTGGTTGGACAGGGGGCGGCAAGGGCTACAATGAGCAGTTCTTC.

The DNA of the CDR3 is TGTGCCAGCACCCCGGAGCTAGCGGGTACCTACGAGCAGTACTTC. Its translation is CASTPELAGTYEQYF. The genes are TRBV2 and TRBJ2-7; 8 bases match TRBD2. Germline CDR1 is SNHLY and CDR2 is FYNNEI. V lost 7 bases and J lost 2; bases outside the gene matches: 10. The CDR3 is 15 amino acids.

This clone was counted between two and nine times. V and J are TRBV19 and TRBJ1-5; maybe TRBD1 (6 bases). Germline V gene sequence: CDR1 LNHDA, CDR2 SQIVND (reference sequence). With 6 bases removed from V and 0 bases from J, the gap between germline ends came to 12 bases. This CDR3 has 15 residues. CDR3 residues: CASRGTGYSNQPQHF. As DNA, the CDR3 is TGTGCCAGTAGAGGAACAGGGTATAGCAATCAGCCCCAGCATTTT.

The V and J genes are TRBV7-9 and TRBJ2-1; 7 bases map to TRBD1. V was pared by 5 bases and J by 10 bases, with 5 bases of the junction left unmatched. The CDR3 spans 12 residues. Germline V gene data show CDR1 as SEHNR and CDR2 as FQNEAQ (reference sequence). CDR3 coding DNA: TGTGCCAGCAGCCCTCGGACAGGAGAGCAGTTCTTC. It is translated as CASSPRTGEQFF.

This clone counts as medium-sized. This rearrangement joins TRBV11-3 to TRBJ2-1, with 10 nucleotides matching TRBD1. The CDR3 is 14 amino acids. J lost 7 bases, V lost 5 bases, and 5 bases had no gene match. Per germline, CDR1 SGHNT and CDR2 YENEEA. The CDR3 DNA reads as TGTGCCAGCAGCGACGGGACAGGGGCGAATGAGCAGTTCTTC. Its translation: CASSDGTGANEQFF. Full variable domain (rest looked up from reference TRBV11-3 and TRBJ2-1): EAGVVQSPRYKIIEKKQPVAFWCNPISGHNTLYWYLQNLGQGPELLIRYENEEAVDDSQLPKDRFSAERLKGVDSTLKIQPAELGDSAVYLCASSDGTGANEQFFGPGTRLTVL.

J is TRBJ2-3 and V is TRBV11-2; TRBD2 matches at 8 bases. The CDR3 is 15 residues long. Germline V lookup: CDR1 SGHAT, CDR2 FQNNGV. V was clipped by 0 bases and J by 6 bases; unmatched bases: 5. CDR3 nucleotide sequence: TGTGCCAGCAGCTTAGAAGGTCGGGGGGGGGATACGCAGTATTTT. It codes for CASSLEGRGGDTQYF.

The V and J genes are TRBV9 and TRBJ1-1; perhaps TRBD1 as D (5 bases). The CDR3 has 12 residues. Trimming removed 3 bases at V and 11 bases at J, with 14 bases between. CDR1 is SGDLS and CDR2 is YYNGEE in the germline V gene. DNA for the CDR3: TGTGCCAGCAGCGCCCAGGGTCACTACGCTTTCTTT. Translation: CASSAQGHYAFF.

In its sample, this clone was seen a few times. The chain uses TRBV2 and TRBJ2-4; 9 positions match TRBD1. The V gene end was trimmed by 1 base and the J gene end by 2 bases; junction bases not matched to a gene: 6. Germline loops: CDR1 SNHLY, CDR2 FYNNEI. This CDR3 has 17 residues. As DNA, the CDR3 is TGTGCCAGCAGTGAAGAGGGGACAGGGTTATCCAAAAACATTCAGTACTTC. Its protein is CASSEEGTGLSKNIQYF.

This rearrangement joins TRBV11-2 to TRBJ2-3; D is perhaps TRBD1 (6 bases). Germline CDR1 and CDR2: SGHAT and FQNNGV. V lost 3 bases, J lost 1 base, and 11 bases lay in between. This CDR3 comprises 15 residues. CDR3 sequence (DNA): TGTGCCAGCAGCTTGTGGGGGCGCGGCACAGATACGCAGTATTTT. Amino acids: CASSLWGRGTDTQYF.

This chain uses TRBV5-6 with TRBJ2-3, with D hard to call. V lost 2 bases to trimming and J lost 6 bases, with 13 bases between them. The CDR3 runs to 14 residues. CDR1 SGHDT and CDR2 YYEEEE come from the germline V gene. The CDR3 region has the DNA TGTGCCAGCAGCTTCGGTAGGTCCGGGGATACGCAGTATTTT. Translating it yields CASSFGRSGDTQYF.

The V and J genes are TRBV6-5 and TRBJ1-2; TRBD1 agrees at 9 bases. The J segment lost 5 bases and the V segment lost 7 bases, leaving 2 bases of the junction unmatched. The CDR3 consists of 12 residues. The V gene's germline CDR1 is MNHEY and CDR2 SVGAGI. The CDR3 region is CASTGTGYGYTF. The CDR3 DNA reads as TGTGCCAGCACTGGGACAGGGTATGGCTACACCTTC.

The genes are TRBV6-2 or TRBV6-3 and TRBJ2-7, with D possibly being TRBD2 (5 bases). This CDR3 spans 17 amino acids. V shed 4 bases and J shed 6 bases, with 25 bases lying between them. Germline V gene lookup returns CDR1 MNHEY and CDR2 SVGEGT. DNA for the CDR3: TGTGCCAGCAGTTCTGACTCAGGCCGGGAACGGGTCTTCGAGCAGTACGTC. Its protein product is CASSSDSGRERVFEQYV.

The chain employs TRBV2 and TRBJ2-2, with D possibly TRBD2 on 6 matching bases. This CDR3 is built from 14 residues. Trimming removed 4 bases from V and 6 bases from J, with 12 bases in between. CDR1 and CDR2 (germline): SNHLY, FYNNEI. The CDR3 sequence: CASSVPRRAGELFF. As DNA, the CDR3 is TGTGCCAGCAGTGTCCCCAGGAGGGCCGGGGAGCTGTTTTTT.

V is TRBV7-9 and J is TRBJ2-7, with D perhaps TRBD2 (5 bases). V was trimmed by 4 bases and J by 5 bases, leaving 12 bases between them. The CDR3 contains 13 residues. CDR1 and CDR2 (germline): SEHNR, FQNEAQ (reference sequence). CDR3 coding DNA: TGTGCCAGCAGCTCTACTAGTTCCCACGAGCAGTACGTC. As protein: CASSSTSSHEQYV.

The rearrangement uses TRBV5-1 and TRBJ2-5; 9 bases line up with TRBD1. The ends lost 4 bases at V and 4 bases at J; junction bases unmatched: 11. The CDR3 is 16 residues long. Germline V gives CDR1 SGHRS, CDR2 YFSETQ. CDR3 region: CASSMRTGVSAETQYF. CDR3 DNA: TGCGCCAGCAGCATGCGGACAGGGGTCTCAGCAGAGACCCAGTACTTC.

The chain uses TRBV14 and TRBJ1-3, with D uncertain. Trimming shortened V by 1 base and J by 4 bases, and 5 bases separated the two germline ends. The CDR3 length is 13 residues. Looked up from germline, CDR1 is SGHDN and CDR2 is FVKESK. The CDR3 protein is CASSQGQGNTIYF. CDR3 coding DNA: TGTGCCAGCAGCCAAGGGCAGGGAAACACCATATATTTT.